What follows are 21 T cell receptor beta chains derived from one specimen sequenced in a study of Ad26.COV2.S vaccination and SARS-CoV-2 variants. Treatment meaning: some 20 received Ad26.COV2.S at low or high dose, single or two shots; about 5 received placebo; per-sample allocation not given. Each sample was drawn 63 days after the first injection (of vaccine or placebo). The data were produced by immunoSEQ multiplex PCR, yet TCRdb's version contains in-frame clones alone and is incomplete. Among over 200,000 clones listed, roughly 90% were seen once. This specimen was peripheral blood, taken in a trial of Ad26.COV2.S vaccine versus placebo. All receptors come from a person between 18 and 59 years old who received the Ad26.COV2.S COVID-19 vaccine or a placebo.

V is TRBV6-1 and J is TRBJ1-2, with unresolved D. Germline V gives CDR1 MNHNS, CDR2 SASEGT. The V end was cut by 1 base, the J end by 0 bases, with 6 bases between. CDR3 size: 14 residues. The CDR3 sequence is CASSEVGANYGYTF. The CDR3, as DNA: TGTGCCAGCAGTGAAGTGGGCGCTAACTATGGCTACACCTTC.

The chain's CDR3 is CSARDDEQFF. CDR3 coding DNA: TGCAGTGCTAGGGACGATGAGCAGTTCTTC. The rearrangement joins TRBV20-1 to TRBJ2-1; no reliable D call. The CDR3 is 10 amino acids. Germline values: CDR1 DFQATT, CDR2 SNEGSKA (reference sequence). V was pared by 3 bases and J by 8 bases, with 5 bases between.

V gene TRBV29-1 combines with J gene TRBJ2-2; 12 bases agree with TRBD2. Germline V gene lookup returns CDR1 SQVTM and CDR2 ANQGSEA. The CDR3 sequence is 18 residues long. V gave up 1 base and J gave up 0 bases; unmatched junction bases: 6. The CDR3 nucleotides read TGCAGCGTTGAAGGTTACCTAGCGGGAGGGCCGAACACCGGGGAGCTGTTTTTT. Its translation is CSVEGYLAGGPNTGELFF.

V usage is TRBV11-1 and J usage is TRBJ2-5; D is undetermined. The CDR3 is 14 amino acids. Deletions cut 1 base from V and 5 bases from J, with 11 bases between. Germline V lookup: CDR1 SGHAT, CDR2 FQDESV (reference sequence). This CDR3 is CASSLDPGLETQYF. CDR3 nucleotides: TGTGCCAGCAGCTTAGATCCGGGTTTGGAGACCCAGTACTTC.

The chain employs TRBV19 and TRBJ2-2, with D perhaps matching TRBD2 (7 bases). The CDR3 sequence is 17 residues long. Trimming took 1 base from V and 4 from J, leaving 16 bases between them. CDR1 and CDR2 (germline): LNHDA, SQIVND (reference sequence). The CDR3, as DNA: TGTGCCAGTAGTATAGTCTGGGGGGGCTCGGGCACCGGGGAGCTGTTTTTT. Amino acid sequence: CASSIVWGGSGTGELFF. Filled out from reference TRBV19 and TRBJ2-2, the complete variable domain reads DGGITQSPKYLFRKEGQNVTLSCEQNLNHDAMYWYRQDPGQGLRLIYYSQIVNDFQKGDIAEGYSVSREKKESFPLTVTSAQKNPTAFYLCASSIVWGGSGTGELFFGEGSRLTVL.

The chain carries TRBV6-2 or TRBV6-3 and TRBJ1-2; perhaps TRBD1 as D (5 bases). Germline assignment: CDR1 MNHEY and CDR2 SVGEGT. CDR3 size: 11 residues. V shed 4 bases and J shed 10 bases, with 10 bases lying between them. As DNA, the CDR3 is TGTGCCAGCAGTTCCGACAGAGTCTACACCTTC. As protein: CASSSDRVYTF.

The gene calls are TRBV9 and TRBJ1-1; 12 positions agree with TRBD1. CDR3 length equals 14 residues. V gave up 4 bases and J gave up 11 bases; unmatched junction bases: 9. Germline CDR1 SGDLS, CDR2 YYNGEE. The CDR3 protein is CASSSGTGGEVAFF. As DNA, the CDR3 is TGTGCCAGCAGCTCCGGGACAGGGGGCGAGGTGGCTTTCTTT.

The genes are TRBV7-9 and TRBJ1-6; D is perhaps TRBD1 (5 bases). Germline CDR1 is SEHNR and CDR2 is FQNEAQ (reference sequence). Between the trimmed V and J ends, which lost 6 bases and 7 bases, there was a span of 16 bases. This CDR3 contains 15 residues. The CDR3 sequence is CASRPMRGPNSPLHF. As DNA, the CDR3 is TGTGCCAGCAGACCTATGAGGGGCCCCAATTCACCCCTCCACTTT.

The chain employs TRBV7-6 and TRBJ2-5; 12 nucleotides align to TRBD2. CDR1 and CDR2 (germline): SGHVS, FNYEAQ. CDR3 size: 16 residues. Trimming at V came to 3 bases and at J to 2 bases, leaving 4 bases not matched to a gene. The CDR3 sequence is CASSLMGTSGQETQYF. The CDR3, as DNA: TGTGCCAGCAGCTTGATGGGGACTAGCGGGCAAGAGACCCAGTACTTC.

This chain joins TRBV6-5 and TRBJ1-1; TRBD1 is a possible D gene (5 bases). Germline V CDR1 and CDR2: MNHEY, SVGAGI. This CDR3 spans 13 amino acids. Trimming left V 4 bases short and J 2 bases short, with 8 bases between. CDR3 bases: TGTGCCAGCAGTTTCAGGGTAAACACTGAAGCTTTCTTT. It translates to CASSFRVNTEAFF.

This clone was seen many times. The rearrangement links TRBV19 to TRBJ2-1, with TRBD2 identical over 7 bases. The junction had 9 bases not matched to a gene; V was cut back by 3 bases and J by 7 bases. This CDR3 is 15 amino acids long. Germline CDR1 reads LNHDA; CDR2 reads SQIVND (reference sequence). CDR3 amino acids: CASSILAGERNEQFF. CDR3 coding DNA: TGTGCCAGTAGTATTTTGGCGGGAGAGAGGAATGAGCAGTTCTTC.

In its sample, this clone was seen a few times. This CDR3 reads CAWDPRRTSGRDISYEQYF. In DNA form, the CDR3 reads TGTGCCTGGGACCCCCGAAGGACTAGCGGGAGGGACATCTCCTACGAGCAGTACTTC. The genes are TRBV30 and TRBJ2-7, with 15 bases identical to TRBD2. CDR3 length: 19 residues. Trimming at V came to 5 bases and at J to 0 bases, leaving 14 bases not matched to a gene. Germline-derived CDR1 and CDR2 are GTSNPN and SVGIG (reference sequence).

V and J are TRBV5-4 and TRBJ2-5; TRBD2 is a possible D gene (6 bases). Germline CDR1 reads SGHNT; CDR2 reads YYREEE (reference sequence). This CDR3 is 13 amino acids long. The V end was cut by 0 bases, the J end by 5 bases, with 8 bases between. In nucleotides, the CDR3 is TGTGCCAGCAGCTTGGGGGGGAGGGAGACCCAGTACTTC. Its translation is CASSLGGRETQYF.

The rearrangement links TRBV7-8 to TRBJ1-2; 8 bases align to TRBD1. J gave up 4 bases and V 3 bases, and 19 bases lay outside the gene matches. The length of the CDR3 is 19 residues. The germline V gene has CDR1 SGHVS and CDR2 FQNEAQ. As DNA, the CDR3 is TGTGCCAGCAGCTTCAACCGGTTGCGACAGGGGAGTATAGTCTATGGCTACACCTTC. It yields the protein CASSFNRLRQGSIVYGYTF.

This clone appeared a single time. The chain carries TRBV2 and TRBJ2-5; 8 nucleotides align to TRBD1. This CDR3 contains 13 residues. Germline lookup yields CDR1 SNHLY and CDR2 FYNNEI. Trimming removed 6 bases from V and 1 base from J; junction bases left unmatched: 1. Written as DNA, the CDR3 is TGTGCCAGCAGGGGACAGGTCCAAGAGACCCAGTACTTC. Translation gives CASRGQVQETQYF.

The rearrangement links TRBV29-1 to TRBJ2-1; D is perhaps TRBD2 (5 bases). Trimming cost V 6 bases and J 10 bases, with 19 bases left between them. Per germline, CDR1 SQVTM and CDR2 ANQGSEA. The CDR3 runs 13 residues. CDR3 sequence: CSVKADASGEQFF. The CDR3 DNA follows: TGCAGCGTGAAGGCGGATGCCTCGGGGGAGCAGTTCTTC.

The chain employs TRBV6-2 or TRBV6-3 and TRBJ2-5, with 8 bases lining up with TRBD2. The V gene end was trimmed by 3 bases and the J gene end by 2 bases; junction bases not matched to a gene: 11. This CDR3 is built from 17 residues. Germline CDR1 MNHEY, CDR2 SVGEGT. The CDR3 region has the DNA TGTGCCAGCAGTTATTTGGCGGGGGGCTCCTCTCAAGAGACCCAGTACTTC. Its protein product is CASSYLAGGSSQETQYF.

The J gene is TRBJ2-1, the V gene TRBV2, with 7 positions matching TRBD1. V trimming: 11 bases; J trimming: 6 bases; junction bases outside the gene matches: 7. The CDR3 has 12 residues. CDR1 SNHLY and CDR2 FYNNEI come from the germline V gene. The CDR3 DNA is TGTGCCGGTCGGGACAGACTCAATGAGCAGTTCTTC. Translated: CAGRDRLNEQFF.

The J gene is TRBJ2-4, the V gene TRBV28; D possibly corresponds to TRBD2 (5 bases). The CDR3 has 16 residues. Trimming removed 2 bases from V and 2 bases from J, with 13 bases in between. Germline CDR1 reads MDHEN; CDR2 reads SYDVKM. CDR3: CASSLGEGRTKNIQYF. The DNA for the CDR3 is TGTGCCAGCAGTTTAGGAGAGGGTCGGACCAAAAACATTCAGTACTTC.

V is TRBV3-1 (or the pseudogene TRBV3-2) and J is TRBJ1-5; D remains ambiguous. The germline V and J ends were trimmed by 0 bases and 9 bases, with 12 bases remaining between them. CDR1 and CDR2 from the germline V gene are LGHDT and YNNKEL (reference sequence). CDR3 length: 14 residues. The CDR3 nucleotides read TGTGCCAGCAGCCAAGAGGGCAACCAGCCGCCCCAGCATTTT. It yields the protein CASSQEGNQPPQHF.

Turning to this clone: Other DNA sequences of this sample code for an identical CDR3. This chain connects TRBV6-5 to TRBJ2-7; the D is unclear. V lost 0 bases, J lost 1 base, and 7 bases lay in between. This CDR3 region has 14 residues. Germline V gives CDR1 MNHEY, CDR2 SVGAGI. This CDR3 reads CASSYSGSSYEQYF. The CDR3 nucleotides are TGTGCCAGCAGTTACTCTGGCAGTTCCTACGAGCAGTACTTC.